Listed below are T cell receptor beta chains from one sample, sequenced in a study of T-cell reconstitution after alpha-beta-depleted transplantation in children. TCRdb re-called the PCR reads with MiXCR, one entry per CDR3 protein. Of about 200,000 distinct CDR3 sequences listed, approximately 14% were seen once; the top ten hold 13%. Specimen: PBMCs from the stem cell graft donor, collected from the stem cell graft. Receptors originate from a human donor who donated a stem cell graft to a child with acute lymphoblastic leukemia. The CDR3 runs from the conserved cysteine through the conserved F or W. The D gene is left open where the match is weak. Clone size is stated in some rows and not others, as once, few, many or a class when expanded.

TRBV5-1	TRBJ2-1	many	.	CASSLSLAGRNEQFF	TGCGCCAGCAGCTTGTCTCTCGCGGGAAGGAATGAGCAGTTCTTC
TRBV12-3/TRBV12-4	TRBJ1-4	many	.	CASSLSGASDEKLFF	TGTGCCAGCAGTTTATCTGGGGCATCGGATGAAAAACTGTTTTTT
TRBV7-2	TRBJ2-5	many	TRBD2	CASSLGLDQETQYF	TGTGCCAGCAGCCTCGGACTAGATCAAGAGACCCAGTACTTC
TRBV20-1	TRBJ1-1	few	TRBD1	CSAAILTGGASTEAFF	TGCAGTGCCGCCATTCTGACAGGGGGTGCGAGCACTGAAGCTTTCTTT
TRBV5-1	TRBJ2-5	many	.	CASSKGLERPETQYF	TGCGCCAGCAGTAAAGGTCTAGAAAGGCCGGAGACCCAGTACTTC
TRBV4-2	TRBJ2-7	.	.	CASSQGEGGYEQYF	TGTGCCAGCAGCCAAGGAGAAGGGGGATACGAGCAGTACTTC
TRBV10-3	TRBJ2-7	many	.	CAIRDPGFKIEQYF	TGTGCCATCAGGGATCCGGGATTCAAGATCGAGCAGTACTTC
TRBV11-2	TRBJ2-3	.	TRBD2	CASSWGLAGVWGTDTQYF	TGTGCCAGCAGCTGGGGACTAGCGGGAGTGTGGGGAACAGATACGCAGTATTTT
TRBV5-1	TRBJ2-7	many	.	CASSLGVGNEQYF	TGCGCCAGCAGCTTGGGCGTTGGGAACGAGCAGTACTTC
TRBV19	TRBJ2-2	few	.	CASSIRPSEPGELFF	TGTGCCAGTAGTATCAGACCTAGCGAGCCCGGGGAGCTGTTTTTT
TRBV20-1	TRBJ1-5	many	.	CSARVRLGWNQPQHF	TGCAGTGCTAGAGTTCGCCTTGGCTGGAATCAGCCCCAGCATTTT
TRBV7-2	TRBJ2-1	many	.	CASSPYPGFF	TGTGCCAGCAGCCCCTACCCAGGGTTCTTC
TRBV7-6	TRBJ2-7	many	.	CASSPQTGSYEQYF	TGTGCCAGCAGCCCCCAGACAGGCTCCTACGAGCAGTACTTC
TRBV19	TRBJ2-4	few	TRBD2	CASSAIGLAGGVNIQYF	TGTGCCAGTAGTGCTATCGGACTAGCGGGAGGGGTAAACATTCAGTACTTC
TRBV6-5	TRBJ2-7	many	.	CASSYSTGGLGQYF	TGTGCCAGCAGTTACTCGACCGGGGGGCTGGGGCAGTACTTC
TRBV7-8	TRBJ2-3	many	.	CASSLPGNQGDTQYF	TGTGCCAGCAGCCTTCCGGGAAATCAAGGAGATACGCAGTATTTT
TRBV5-1	TRBJ2-3	many	TRBD2	CASSLGGRKGDTQYF	TGCGCCAGCAGCTTGGGCGGGAGGAAAGGAGATACGCAGTATTTT
TRBV12-3/TRBV12-4	TRBJ2-4	many	TRBD1	CASSLTGATKNIQYF	TGTGCCAGCAGTTTGACAGGGGCAACTAAAAACATTCAGTACTTC
TRBV12-3/TRBV12-4	TRBJ2-5	many	TRBD1	CASSLDRHQETQYF	TGTGCCAGCAGTTTGGACAGGCATCAAGAGACCCAGTACTTC
TRBV11-3	TRBJ1-2	many	.	CASSLDGTEYGYTF	TGTGCCAGCAGCTTAGATGGGACGGAATATGGCTACACCTTC
TRBV18	TRBJ1-1	many	.	CASSPRVQGNTEAFF	TGTGCCAGCTCACCACGGGTTCAGGGGAACACTGAAGCTTTCTTT
TRBV19	TRBJ1-1	many	.	CASSIGVGGSVEAFF	TGTGCCAGTAGTATAGGGGTGGGAGGCTCGGTTGAAGCTTTCTTT
TRBV14	TRBJ2-1	many	TRBD2	CASSSYVAGGLYNEQFF	TGTGCCAGCAGCTCTTATGTAGCGGGAGGACTTTACAATGAGCAGTTCTTC
TRBV5-1	TRBJ2-5	few	TRBD2	CASSTGGRETQYF	TGCGCCAGCAGCACGGGAGGCAGAGAGACCCAGTACTTC
TRBV6-1	TRBJ1-1	many	.	CASSEGIKGLAFF	TGTGCCAGCAGTGAAGGTATTAAGGGGCTGGCTTTCTTT
TRBV20-1	TRBJ2-3	many	TRBD2	CSARDLTSGRAPQYF	TGCAGTGCTAGAGATCTAACTAGCGGGAGGGCCCCGCAGTATTTT
TRBV5-6	TRBJ1-2	.	TRBD1	CASSPRTFGTGIYGYTF	TGTGCCAGCAGCCCCCGGACGTTCGGGACAGGGATCTATGGCTACACCTTC
TRBV5-5	TRBJ1-1	many	.	CASEGGGILGNTEAFF	TGTGCCAGCGAGGGTGGGGGGATTCTAGGGAACACTGAAGCTTTCTTT